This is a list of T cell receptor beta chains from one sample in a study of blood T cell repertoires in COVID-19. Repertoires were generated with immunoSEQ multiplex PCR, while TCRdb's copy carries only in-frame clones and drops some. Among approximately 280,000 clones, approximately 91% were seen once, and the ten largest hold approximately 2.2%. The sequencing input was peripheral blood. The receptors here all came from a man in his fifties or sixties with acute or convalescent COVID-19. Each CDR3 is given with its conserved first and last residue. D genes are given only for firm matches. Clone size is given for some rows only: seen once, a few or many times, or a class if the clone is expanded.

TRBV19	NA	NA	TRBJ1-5	TGTGCCAGTAGTATATCGAGACAGATAAATCAGCCCCAGCATTTT	CASSISRQINQPQHF
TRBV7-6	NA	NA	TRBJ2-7	TGTGCCAGCAGCTTAAGACTAGGCTCCTACGAGCAGTACTTC	CASSLRLGSYEQYF
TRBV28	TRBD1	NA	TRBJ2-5	TGTGCCAGCAGTATCCCGACAGGGGAAGAGACCCAGTACTTC	CASSIPTGEETQYF
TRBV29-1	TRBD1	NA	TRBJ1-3	TGCAGCGTCAGGACAGGCTTCGCTGGAAACACCATATATTTT	CSVRTGFAGNTIYF
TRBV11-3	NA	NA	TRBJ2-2	TGTGCCAGCAATAAGAGAGGGAACACCGGGGAGCTGTTTTTT	CASNKRGNTGELFF
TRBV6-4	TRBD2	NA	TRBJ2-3	TGTGCCAGCAGTACGACTAGCGGGGGAACCACAGATACGCAGTATTTT	CASSTTSGGTTDTQYF
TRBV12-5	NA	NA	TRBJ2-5	TGTGCTAGTGGTTTGCTCTGGACAGAAAGGAATGGAGAGACCCAGTACTTC	CASGLLWTERNGETQYF
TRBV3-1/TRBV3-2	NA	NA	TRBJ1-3	TGTGCCAGCAGCCAAGATGGGCCAGGGCTATCTGGAAACACCATATATTTT	CASSQDGPGLSGNTIYF
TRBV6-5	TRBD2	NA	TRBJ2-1	TGTGCCAGCACCTTCCTAGCGGGGGGGCATGAGCAGTTCTTC	CASTFLAGGHEQFF
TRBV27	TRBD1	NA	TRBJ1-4	TGTGCCAGCAGGGTGACAGGGATGGTCGAAAAACTGTTTTTT	CASRVTGMVEKLFF
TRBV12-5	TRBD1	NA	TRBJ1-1	TGTGCTAGTGGTTCGCCGGACAGGGTTACTATGAACACTGAAGCTTTCTTT	CASGSPDRVTMNTEAFF
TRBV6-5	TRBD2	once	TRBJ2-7	TGTGCCAGCAGTAACCCGGGGGGGAACTACGAGCAGTACTTC	CASSNPGGNYEQYF
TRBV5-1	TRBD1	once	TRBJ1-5	TGCGCCAGCAGCTCGGGACAGGGGGGCAATCAGCCCCAGCATTTT	CASSSGQGGNQPQHF
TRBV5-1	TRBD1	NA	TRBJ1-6	TGCGCCAGCAGCTCCGGACAGGGTATAGTGAGTGGGAATTCACCCCTCCACTTT	CASSSGQGIVSGNSPLHF
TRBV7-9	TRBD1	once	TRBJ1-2	TGTGCCAGCAGCTCTGTCCCGGGACAGGGGTGGTATGGCTACACCTTC	CASSSVPGQGWYGYTF
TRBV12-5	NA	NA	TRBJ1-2	TGTGCTAGTGGTTTCCAGAACTATGGCTACACCTTC	CASGFQNYGYTF
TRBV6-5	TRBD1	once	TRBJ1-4	TGTGCCAGCCTTCGGGACAGGGGGTTTGAAAAACTGTTTTTT	CASLRDRGFEKLFF
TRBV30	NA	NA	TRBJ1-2	TGTGCCTGGAGTGTAAGAGGCAGTAACTATTATGGCTACACCTTC	CAWSVRGSNYYGYTF
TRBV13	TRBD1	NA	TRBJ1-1	TGTGCCAGCAGTTTGACAGGGATGAACACTGAAGCTTTCTTT	CASSLTGMNTEAFF
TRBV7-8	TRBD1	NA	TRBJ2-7	TGTGCCAGCAGCTACCGCCGGGACAGGGGGAACGAGCAGTACTTC	CASSYRRDRGNEQYF
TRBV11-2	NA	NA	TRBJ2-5	TGTGCCAGCAGCCAAAACTCCCAAGAGACCCAGTACTTC	CASSQNSQETQYF
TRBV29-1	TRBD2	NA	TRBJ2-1	TGCAGCGTTGACCTAGCGGGGTACGAGCAGTTCTTC	CSVDLAGYEQFF
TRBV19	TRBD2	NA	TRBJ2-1	TGTGCCGCAGGACTAGCGGGGGGAGGGCAGTTCTTC	CAAGLAGGGQFF
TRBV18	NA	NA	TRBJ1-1	TGTGCCAGCTCACCTAGTGCGGACACTGAAGCTTTCTTT	CASSPSADTEAFF
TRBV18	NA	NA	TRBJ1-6	TGTGCCAGCTCACCGACTGTCCCGACCTCTGGGAGTAATTCACCCCTCCACTTT	CASSPTVPTSGSNSPLHF
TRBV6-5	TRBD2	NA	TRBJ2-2	TGTGCCAGCAGGTATACTAGCGGCGGGGAGCTGTTTTTT	CASRYTSGGELFF
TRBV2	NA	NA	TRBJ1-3	TGTGCCAGCAAACAAAAGTGGCTGAACTCTGGAAACACCATATATTTT	CASKQKWLNSGNTIYF
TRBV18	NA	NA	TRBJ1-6	TGTGCCAGCTCACCACTCATGTCAGGGGATAATTCACCCCTCCACTTT	CASSPLMSGDNSPLHF
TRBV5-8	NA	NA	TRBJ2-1	TGTGCCAGCAGCTCAGGGGGGTCCTACAATGAGCAGTTCTTC	CASSSGGSYNEQFF
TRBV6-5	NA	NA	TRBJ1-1	TGTGCCAGCAGTTACGGTCCGGGGTCCCTTGAAGCTTTCTTT	CASSYGPGSLEAFF
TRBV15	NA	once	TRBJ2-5	TGTGCCACCAGCAGAGACCTACCCCAGGGGTACCAAGAGACCCAGTACTTC	CATSRDLPQGYQETQYF
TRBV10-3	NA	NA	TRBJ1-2	TGTGCCATCACTTCGACTGCTAACTATGGCTACACCTTC	CAITSTANYGYTF
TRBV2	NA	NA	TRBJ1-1	TGTGCCAGCAGTGCTGAGGGGAACACTGAAGCTTTCTTT	CASSAEGNTEAFF
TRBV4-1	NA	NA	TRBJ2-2	TGCGCCAGCAGCCTCTCCCGGCGGGCCCCTGAGCCCGGGGAGCTGTTTTTT	CASSLSRRAPEPGELFF
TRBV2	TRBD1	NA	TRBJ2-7	TGTGCCAGCAATCCTGGACAGGGGGGAAGCGAGCAGTACTTC	CASNPGQGGSEQYF
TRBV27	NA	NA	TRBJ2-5	TGTGCCAGCAGTTTACGGGACACCATCCAAGAGACCCAGTACTTC	CASSLRDTIQETQYF
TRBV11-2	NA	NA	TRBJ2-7	TGTGCCAGCAGCTTACTAGTGCCACCCTACGAGCAGTACTTC	CASSLLVPPYEQYF
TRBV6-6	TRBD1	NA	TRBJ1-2	TGTGCCACGACAAGACAGGGTGAATATGGCTACACCTTC	CATTRQGEYGYTF
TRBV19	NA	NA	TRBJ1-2	TGTGCCAGTAGTATAGAACCCCGAAACAGCTATGGCTACACCTTC	CASSIEPRNSYGYTF
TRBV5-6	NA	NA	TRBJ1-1	TGTGCCAGCAGGTTTCCGGGGGGTGAAGCTTTCTTT	CASRFPGGEAFF
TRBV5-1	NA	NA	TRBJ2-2	TGCGCCAGCAGCTTGGGCGGGTCTGACACCGGGGAGCTGTTTTTT	CASSLGGSDTGELFF
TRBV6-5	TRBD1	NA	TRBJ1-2	TGTGCCAGCAGACCCAATTCCGGGACAGGATATGGCTACACCTTC	CASRPNSGTGYGYTF
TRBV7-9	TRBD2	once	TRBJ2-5	TGTGCCAGCAGCTTGGGACTAAAGGAGACCCAGTACTTC	CASSLGLKETQYF
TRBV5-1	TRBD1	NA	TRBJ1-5	TGCGCCAGCAGCGCAACAGGGGGCAATCAGCCCCAGCATTTT	CASSATGGNQPQHF
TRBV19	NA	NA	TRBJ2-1	TGTGCCAGTAGTATAGGAGGAGGTAATGAGCAGTTCTTC	CASSIGGGNEQFF
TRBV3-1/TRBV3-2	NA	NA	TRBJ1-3	TGTGCCAGCAGCACCCTCTGGGGCTCCCCTAGCTCTGGAAACACCATATATTTT	CASSTLWGSPSSGNTIYF
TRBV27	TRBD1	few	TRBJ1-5	TGTGCCAGCACCAATTACAGGGGAGGAGGGCCCCAGCATTTT	CASTNYRGGGPQHF
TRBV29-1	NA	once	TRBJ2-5	TGCAGCGCCGGACTTCCTAGGGAGACCCAGTACTTC	CSAGLPRETQYF
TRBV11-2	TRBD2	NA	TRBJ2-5	TGTGCCAGCAGCTTAAGGTCGGGTAGCGGGGGGGCAAACCAAGAGACCCAGTACTTC	CASSLRSGSGGANQETQYF
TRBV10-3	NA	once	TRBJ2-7	TGTGCCATCACCTCCCACAGCGGCTCCTACGAGCAGTACTTC	CAITSHSGSYEQYF
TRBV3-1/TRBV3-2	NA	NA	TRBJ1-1	TGTGCCAGCAGCCGAGTGAACACTGAAGCTTTCTTT	CASSRVNTEAFF
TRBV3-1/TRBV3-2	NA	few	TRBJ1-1	TGTGCCAGCAGCCCCATGGAGGCCGGTGCTAACACTGAAGCTTTCTTT	CASSPMEAGANTEAFF
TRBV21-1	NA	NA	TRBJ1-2	TGTGCCAGCAGCAAAGCTGGGACAGGGGGCGGGTTCGGCTACACCTTC	CASSKAGTGGGFGYTF
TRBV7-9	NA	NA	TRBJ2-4	TGTGCCAGCAGCTTATCTATAGCCAAAAACATTCAGTACTTC	CASSLSIAKNIQYF
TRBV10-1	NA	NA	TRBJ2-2	TGCGCCAGCAGTTCTTCCAGCGATGCCGGGGAGCTGTTTTTT	CASSSSSDAGELFF
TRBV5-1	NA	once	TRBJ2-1	TGCGCCAGCAGCTTGTCCGGGGGCTACAATGAGCAGTTCTTC	CASSLSGGYNEQFF
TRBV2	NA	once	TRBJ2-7	TGTGCCAGCAGGATGGGGACACTTAGCTCCTACGAGCAGTACTTC	CASRMGTLSSYEQYF
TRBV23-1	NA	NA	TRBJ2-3	TGCGCCAGCAGTCAATCGTTACACACAGATACGCAGTATTTT	CASSQSLHTDTQYF
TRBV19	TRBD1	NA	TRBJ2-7	TGTGCCAGTAGTGTAGGACAGGGGAGCCTTGGCGAGCAGTACTTC	CASSVGQGSLGEQYF
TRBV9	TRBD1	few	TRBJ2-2	TGTGCCAGCAGACCCGGACAGGCCCTCACCGGGGAGCTGTTTTTT	CASRPGQALTGELFF